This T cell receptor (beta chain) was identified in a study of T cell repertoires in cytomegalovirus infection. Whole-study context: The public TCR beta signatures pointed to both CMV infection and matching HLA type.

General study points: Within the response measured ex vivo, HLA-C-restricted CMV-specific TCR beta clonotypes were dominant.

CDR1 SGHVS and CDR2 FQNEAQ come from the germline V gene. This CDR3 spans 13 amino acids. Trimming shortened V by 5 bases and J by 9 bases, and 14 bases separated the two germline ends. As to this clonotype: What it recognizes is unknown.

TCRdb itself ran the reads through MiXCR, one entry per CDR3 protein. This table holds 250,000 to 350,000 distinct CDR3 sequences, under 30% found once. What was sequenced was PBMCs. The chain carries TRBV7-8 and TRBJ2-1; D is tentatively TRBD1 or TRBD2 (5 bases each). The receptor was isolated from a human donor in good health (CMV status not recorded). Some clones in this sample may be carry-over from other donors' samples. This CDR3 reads CASSPGRDVEQFF. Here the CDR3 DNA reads TGTGCCAGCAGCCCCGGAAGGGACGTTGAGCAGTTCTTC.